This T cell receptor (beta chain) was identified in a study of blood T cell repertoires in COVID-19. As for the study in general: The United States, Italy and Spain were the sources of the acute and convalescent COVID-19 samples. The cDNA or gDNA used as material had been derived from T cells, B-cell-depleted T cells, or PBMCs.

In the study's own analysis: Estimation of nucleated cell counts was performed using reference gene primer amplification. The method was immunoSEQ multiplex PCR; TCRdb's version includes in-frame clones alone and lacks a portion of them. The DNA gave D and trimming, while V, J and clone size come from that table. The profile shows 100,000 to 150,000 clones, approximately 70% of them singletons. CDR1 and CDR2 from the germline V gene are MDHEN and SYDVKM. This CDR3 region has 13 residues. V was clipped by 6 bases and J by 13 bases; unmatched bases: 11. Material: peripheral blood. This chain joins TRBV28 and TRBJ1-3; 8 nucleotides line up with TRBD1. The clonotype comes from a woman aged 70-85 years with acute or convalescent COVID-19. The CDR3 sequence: CASSTSGTGPIYF. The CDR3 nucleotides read TGTGCCAGCAGCACTTCCGGGACAGGCCCTATATATTTT.